The rows below give T cell receptor beta chains drawn from one sample of a study of cytomegalovirus exposure and HLA in healthy donors. The repertoire was sequenced with immunoSEQ multiplex PCR; TCRdb's copy has only in-frame clones and lacks some. Seen here are some 40,000 clones, around 85% observed once, and the top ten hold 2.5% to 3.5%. The sample taken for sequencing was PBMCs. These TCRs come from a middle-aged man in good health and CMV-seronegative. Both conserved end residues are part of each CDR3. A D gene is named only where the DNA matches it firmly. The listing skips clone size in some rows; elsewhere it reads once, few, many or a size class.

D: NA; V: TRBV27; J: TRBJ2-7; size: NA; DNA: TGTGCCAGCCGTGTCATGGGGAGCTCCTACGAGCAGTACTTC; CDR3: CASRVMGSSYEQYF
D: TRBD1; V: TRBV28; J: TRBJ2-1; size: NA; DNA: TGTGCCAGCAGGCAACAGGGGTTTTTGGATGAGCAGTTCTTC; CDR3: CASRQQGFLDEQFF
D: TRBD2; V: TRBV28; J: TRBJ2-7; size: NA; DNA: TGTGCCAGCAGTTCGGGACTAGCCTTCGGCGAGCAGTACTTC; CDR3: CASSSGLAFGEQYF
D: NA; V: TRBV14; J: TRBJ1-1; size: NA; DNA: TGTGCCAGCAGCCTTGCCTCGACAGTGACTGAAGCTTTCTTT; CDR3: CASSLASTVTEAFF
D: NA; V: TRBV6-1; J: TRBJ1-1; size: few; DNA: TGTGCCAGCAGTGAAATTGGGCTTTGGACTGAAGCTTTCTTT; CDR3: CASSEIGLWTEAFF
D: NA; V: TRBV7-9; J: TRBJ1-2; size: NA; DNA: TGTTCCAGCAGCTTGGGGAGGGACTATGGCTACACCTTC; CDR3: CSSSLGRDYGYTF
D: TRBD1; V: TRBV7-2; J: TRBJ1-2; size: NA; DNA: TGTGCCAGCAGATCGGGACAGGGGAACGATGGCTACACCTTC; CDR3: CASRSGQGNDGYTF
D: TRBD2; V: TRBV29-1; J: TRBJ2-1; size: NA; DNA: TGCAGCGGGGCGGGGACTAGCGGCCTTTATGAGCAGTTCTTC; CDR3: CSGAGTSGLYEQFF
D: NA; V: TRBV5-4; J: TRBJ2-5; size: NA; DNA: TGTGCCAGCAAAATTCCCTTCCTTAAGGGGGGGGCGTCCCAAGAGACCCAGTACTTC; CDR3: CASKIPFLKGGASQETQYF
D: NA; V: TRBV4-3; J: TRBJ2-3; size: NA; DNA: TGCGCCAGCAGCCAGGCCCACGGGGATACGCAGTATTTT; CDR3: CASSQAHGDTQYF
D: TRBD2; V: TRBV7-9; J: TRBJ2-3; size: NA; DNA: TGTGCCAGCAGCAAACTAGCGGGAATCACAGATACGCAGTATTTT; CDR3: CASSKLAGITDTQYF
D: NA; V: TRBV18; J: TRBJ2-7; size: NA; DNA: TGTGCCAGCTCCCCCCCGGGCAGGGTGGCCTACGAGCAGTACTTC; CDR3: CASSPPGRVAYEQYF
D: NA; V: TRBV5-5; J: TRBJ1-3; size: once; DNA: TGTGCCAGCAGCCTACTTTTCTCAAACTCTGGAAACACCATATATTTT; CDR3: CASSLLFSNSGNTIYF
D: NA; V: TRBV4-3; J: TRBJ1-2; size: NA; DNA: TGCGCCAGCAGCCAGGAATACACGGGGGGCTACACCTTC; CDR3: CASSQEYTGGYTF
D: TRBD1; V: TRBV5-1; J: TRBJ2-3; size: NA; DNA: TGCGCCAGCAGCCTACAGGGGGCCGGGGATACGCAGTATTTT; CDR3: CASSLQGAGDTQYF
D: NA; V: TRBV6-5; J: TRBJ2-3; size: once; DNA: TGTGCCAGCAGTTCGCGGGTGACAACTAGCACAGATACGCAGTATTTT; CDR3: CASSSRVTTSTDTQYF
D: TRBD2; V: TRBV6-6; J: TRBJ2-3; size: few; DNA: TGTGCCAGCAGTGCCAGCGGGGGGGCAGGAGATACGCAGTATTTT; CDR3: CASSASGGAGDTQYF
D: NA; V: TRBV11-2; J: TRBJ2-7; size: NA; DNA: TGTGCCAGCAGCTTAGTCGGGTCGAATTCCTACGAGCAGTACTTC; CDR3: CASSLVGSNSYEQYF